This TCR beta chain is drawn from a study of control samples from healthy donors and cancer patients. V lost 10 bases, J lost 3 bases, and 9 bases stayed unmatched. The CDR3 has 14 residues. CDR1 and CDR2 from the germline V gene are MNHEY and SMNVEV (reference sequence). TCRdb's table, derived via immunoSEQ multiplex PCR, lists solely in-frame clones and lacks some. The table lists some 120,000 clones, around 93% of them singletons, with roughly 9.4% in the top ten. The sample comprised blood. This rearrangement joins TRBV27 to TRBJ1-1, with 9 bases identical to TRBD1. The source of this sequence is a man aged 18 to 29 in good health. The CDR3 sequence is CANPRGTGYTEAFF. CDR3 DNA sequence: TGTGCCAACCCGAGGGGGACAGGGTACACTGAAGCTTTCTTT.